This T cell receptor beta chain was retrieved from a study of PD-1 blockade in classical Hodgkin lymphoma. Profiling relied on immunoSEQ multiplex PCR, and the TCRdb table lists in-frame clones only, not all of them. The sample carries around 36,000 clones, about 90% recorded once. Every one of the patients relapsed after autologous stem cell transplantation (brentuximab vedotin exposure was variable). With 1 base removed from V and 4 bases from J, the gap between germline ends came to 18 bases. CDR3 length: 16 residues. The germline gives CDR1 SGHDT, CDR2 YYEEEE. The clonotype was recovered from a human donor with classical Hodgkin lymphoma. The sample here was peripheral blood mononuclear cells (PBMCs), taken at baseline. The chain is built from TRBV5-6 and TRBJ2-7; D is possibly TRBD2 (5 bases). CDR3 in amino acids: CASSLRTDLVPYEQYF. The DNA for the CDR3 is TGTGCCAGCAGCTTGCGGACGGACTTAGTCCCTTACGAGCAGTACTTC.